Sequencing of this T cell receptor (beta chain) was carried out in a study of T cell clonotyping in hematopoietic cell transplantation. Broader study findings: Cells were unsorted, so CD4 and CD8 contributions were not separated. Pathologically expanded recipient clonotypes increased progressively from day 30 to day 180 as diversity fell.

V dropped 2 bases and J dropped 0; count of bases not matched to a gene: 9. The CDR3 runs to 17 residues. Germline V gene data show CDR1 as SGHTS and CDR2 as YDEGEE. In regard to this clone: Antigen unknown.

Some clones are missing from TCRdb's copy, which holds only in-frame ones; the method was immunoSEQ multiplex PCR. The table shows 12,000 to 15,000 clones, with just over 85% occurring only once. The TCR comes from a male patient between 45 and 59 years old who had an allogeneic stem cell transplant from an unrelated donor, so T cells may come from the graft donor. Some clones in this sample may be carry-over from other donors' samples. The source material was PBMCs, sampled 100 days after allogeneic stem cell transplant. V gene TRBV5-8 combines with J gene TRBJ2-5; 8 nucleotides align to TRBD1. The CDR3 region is CASSFKTGAKYQETQYF. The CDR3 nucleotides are TGTGCCAGCAGCTTTAAGACAGGGGCGAAATACCAAGAGACCCAGTACTTC.